This passage covers 25 T cell receptor beta chains from one sample sequenced in a study of T cell changes during pregnancy in multiple sclerosis. Measured with immunoSEQ multiplex PCR; TCRdb has only the in-frame clones, and not every one. The table records under 80,000 clones, about 94% of them present only once. Sequences were derived from peripheral blood, sampled in the third trimester of pregnancy. These receptors came from a female donor with multiple sclerosis, enrolled in a pregnancy study.

The chain links TRBV30 to TRBJ1-1, with 8 bases lining up with TRBD1. This CDR3 comprises 13 residues. V was pared by 4 bases and J by 4 bases, with 5 bases of the junction left unmatched. Germline assignment: CDR1 GTSNPN and CDR2 SVGIG (reference sequence). The CDR3 sequence: CAWTPGGPTEAFF. The CDR3 DNA reads TGTGCCTGGACTCCAGGGGGCCCCACTGAAGCTTTCTTT.

This clone was seen repeatedly, ten times or more. The chain employs TRBV4-2 and TRBJ2-5, with 9 bases matching TRBD2. The germline V gene encodes CDR1 LGHNA and CDR2 YNFKEQ. The CDR3 runs 15 residues. After removal of 0 bases from V and 1 base from J, the junction contained 0 bases not matched to a gene. CDR3 nucleotides: TGTGCCAGCAGCCAAGAGCGGGGGGGCCAAGAGACCCAGTACTTC. It translates to CASSQERGGQETQYF.

This chain joins TRBV10-3 and TRBJ1-1, with 9 bases aligning to TRBD1. Germline V gene lookup returns CDR1 ENHRY and CDR2 SYGVKD. V shed 6 bases and J 1 base; nucleotides not matched to a gene: 3. The CDR3 covers 14 residues. The CDR3 nucleotides are TGTGCCATCAGCGGGGACAGGGCGAACACTGAAGCTTTCTTT. It is translated as CAISGDRANTEAFF.

The DNA of the CDR3 is TGTGCCAGCAGTTTAAGTTCGGGGGGCAACAATGAGCAGTTCTTC. It encodes CASSLSSGGNNEQFF. This sequence joins TRBV27 and TRBJ2-1; possibly TRBD2 for D (7 bases). The CDR3 is 15 amino acids. Per germline, CDR1 MNHEY and CDR2 SMNVEV (reference sequence). Trimming cost V 2 bases and J 5 bases, with 13 bases left between them.

The chain is built from TRBV4-1 and TRBJ2-5; D possibly corresponds to TRBD1 (5 bases). Germline loops: CDR1 MGHRA, CDR2 YSYEKL. This CDR3 has 16 amino acids. The germline V and J ends were trimmed by 3 bases and 0 bases, with 14 bases remaining between them. For the CDR3, the DNA is TGCGCCAGCAGCCATAGCAGGGCTTCGGACCAAGAGACCCAGTACTTC. Translated, it gives CASSHSRASDQETQYF.

This rearrangement joins TRBV7-9 to TRBJ1-5; perhaps TRBD1 as D (5 bases). Looked up from germline, CDR1 is SEHNR and CDR2 is FQNEAQ (reference sequence). The V gene lost 1 base and the J gene lost 1 base, with 11 bases spanning the gap. The CDR3 length is 16 residues. In DNA, the CDR3 is TGTGCCAGCAGCTTAGACCTTGCAGGGAGCAATCAGCCCCAGCATTTT. Translated, it gives CASSLDLAGSNQPQHF. Filled out from reference TRBV7-9 and TRBJ1-5, the complete variable domain reads DTGVSQNPRHKITKRGQNVTFRCDPISEHNRLYWYRQTLGQGPEFLTYFQNEAQLEKSRLLSDRFSAERPKGSFSTLEIQRTEQGDSAMYLCASSLDLAGSNQPQHFGDGTRLSIL.

This clone occurred once. The chain employs TRBV6-4 and TRBJ2-3; 10 bases are a match to TRBD2. V dropped 3 bases and J dropped 2; count of bases not matched to a gene: 5. From germline, CDR1 is MRHNA and CDR2 SNTAGT. There are 16 residues in the CDR3. DNA for the CDR3: TGTGCCAGCAGTGAATCCAGCGGGGGGGCCACAGATACGCAGTATTTT. Its protein is CASSESSGGATDTQYF.

The V gene is TRBV6-5, the J gene TRBJ2-5; D possibly corresponds to TRBD2 (6 bases). The CDR3 totals 13 residues. The V gene lost 2 bases and the J gene lost 2 bases, with 6 bases spanning the gap. CDR1 and CDR2 (germline): MNHEY, SVGAGI. CDR3 residues: CASSYGGQETQYF. The CDR3 nucleotides read TGTGCCAGCAGTTACGGGGGGCAAGAGACCCAGTACTTC.

The rearrangement uses TRBV4-3 and TRBJ1-2, with TRBD1 matching 7 bases. The CDR3 has 15 residues. Germline-derived CDR1 and CDR2 are LGHNA and YSLEER. With 0 bases clipped from V and 0 bases from J, the junction kept 1 base outside the gene matches. CDR3 sequence (DNA): TGCGCCAGCAGCCAAGAACAGGGGTCTAACTATGGCTACACCTTC. Protein: CASSQEQGSNYGYTF.

This clone has just a few counts. The chain couples TRBV12-5 to TRBJ1-5, with D possibly matching TRBD1 (5 bases). The CDR3 totals 13 residues. Germline-derived CDR1 and CDR2 are LGHNT and FRNRAP. The V end lost 6 bases, the J end lost 5 bases, and 11 bases lay between the germline ends. In DNA, the CDR3 is TGTGCTAGTGGGTCGGGGGACTATCAGCCCCAGCATTTT. Amino acids: CASGSGDYQPQHF. Full variable domain (rest looked up from reference TRBV12-5 and TRBJ1-5): DARVTQTPRHKVTEMGQEVTMRCQPILGHNTVFWYRQTMMQGLELLAYFRNRAPLDDSGMPKDRFSAEMPDATLATLKIQPSEPRDSAVYFCASGSGDYQPQHFGDGTRLSIL.

This clone has just one count. The CDR3 here is CASSYDRNTEAFF. Here the CDR3 DNA reads TGTGCCAGCAGCTACGACAGAAACACTGAAGCTTTCTTT. This chain uses TRBV5-4 with TRBJ1-1, with TRBD1 as a possible D gene (5 bases). CDR3 length: 13 amino acids. Germline CDR1 is SGHNT and CDR2 is YYREEE (reference sequence). V was trimmed by 3 bases and J by 2 bases, leaving 8 bases between them.

The chain uses TRBV13 and TRBJ2-5, with unresolved D. Deletions cut 2 bases from V and 2 bases from J, with 18 bases between. This CDR3 spans 17 amino acids. CDR1 PRHDT and CDR2 FYEKMQ come from the germline V gene (reference sequence). The CDR3 is CASSLNVRSARQETQYF. CDR3 coding DNA: TGTGCCAGCAGCTTAAACGTCAGGTCGGCGCGACAAGAGACCCAGTACTTC.

The V call is TRBV6-5, the J call TRBJ2-7; TRBD1 agrees at 9 bases. The CDR3 contains 14 residues. Per germline, CDR1 MNHEY and CDR2 SVGAGI. V lost 6 bases and J lost 2; bases outside the gene matches: 5. Here the CDR3 DNA reads TGTGCCAGCAGACGGGACAGGGTCGCCTACGAGCAGTACTTC. This codes for CASRRDRVAYEQYF.

V and J are TRBV29-1 and TRBJ2-3; 8 bases map to TRBD2. With V trimmed by 7 bases and J by 8 bases, 11 bases remained unmatched. Germline assignment: CDR1 SQVTM and CDR2 ANQGSEA. CDR3 length equals 13 residues. The CDR3 loop reads CSGTAGDGGTQYF. The CDR3 nucleotides read TGCAGCGGCACAGCGGGGGACGGGGGTACGCAGTATTTT.

V gene TRBV29-1 combines with J gene TRBJ2-3; the D gene is possibly TRBD1 (5 bases). The ends were cut back, 7 bases at V and 1 base at J, with 12 bases in the middle. The CDR3 covers 13 residues. The germline V gene encodes CDR1 SQVTM and CDR2 ANQGSEA. The CDR3 is CSGQGSGTDTQYF. The CDR3, as DNA: TGCAGCGGCCAGGGAAGTGGCACAGATACGCAGTATTTT.

The chain employs TRBV5-1 and TRBJ1-1; tentatively, D is TRBD1 (6 bases). The CDR3 totals 13 residues. Germline values: CDR1 SGHRS, CDR2 YFSETQ. V was pared by 1 base and J by 8 bases, with 12 bases between. CDR3 amino acids: CASSLLGQPEAFF. The CDR3 nucleotides are TGCGCCAGCAGCTTGTTAGGACAGCCGGAAGCTTTCTTT.

The chain has TRBV4-1 and TRBJ1-4, with TRBD1 matching over 11 bases. Trimming took 4 bases from V and 2 from J; bases not matched to a gene: 12. The germline CDR1 and CDR2 sequences are MGHRA and YSYEKL. This CDR3 contains 19 residues. The CDR3 region has the DNA TGCGCCAGCAGCCTCCGGGACAGGGGGATCGCAGCGACTAATGAAAAACTGTTTTTT. Protein product: CASSLRDRGIAATNEKLFF.

This clone showed up just once. The chain has TRBV13 and TRBJ2-5; 11 nucleotides agree with TRBD1. Germline trimming cut 5 bases from V and 2 bases from J; bases unmatched to any gene: 4. Germline CDR1 is PRHDT and CDR2 is FYEKMQ (reference sequence). CDR3 length: 15 amino acids. CDR3 sequence reads: CASSMDRGLQETQYF. DNA of the CDR3: TGTGCCAGCAGCATGGACAGGGGGCTACAAGAGACCCAGTACTTC.

This chain links TRBV12-5 with TRBJ2-3; D unresolved. V was cut by 2 bases and J by 4 bases, with 4 bases left in between. In germline, CDR1 is LGHNT, CDR2 FRNRAP. The CDR3 extends over 12 amino acids. Here the CDR3 reads CASGLTSDTQYF. As DNA, the CDR3 is TGTGCTAGTGGTTTGACTTCAGATACGCAGTATTTT.

The V and J genes are TRBV27 and TRBJ1-2, with 10 bases that match TRBD1. Germline V lookup: CDR1 MNHEY, CDR2 SMNVEV (reference sequence). V shed 6 bases, J shed 6 bases, and the junction held 4 bases outside the gene matches. The CDR3 length is 13 residues. The CDR3 is CASRPGQGNGYTF. The CDR3 coding sequence is TGTGCCAGCAGACCGGGACAGGGGAATGGCTACACCTTC.

In the case of this clone: At the DNA level, this CDR3 is encoded by other sequences in the same sample as well. The rearrangement uses TRBV4-3 and TRBJ2-7; 7 positions match TRBD1. The trim removed 3 bases at V and 5 bases at J, leaving 4 bases unmatched. This CDR3 contains 13 residues. Germline V gene sequence: CDR1 LGHNA, CDR2 YSLEER. The CDR3, as DNA: TGCGCCAGCAGCCACCTCACAGGGGACGAGCAGTACTTC. This encodes CASSHLTGDEQYF.

The chain couples TRBV5-1 to TRBJ1-1, with D possibly being TRBD1 (6 bases). V was shortened by 0 bases and J by 2 bases, with 11 bases between the two germline ends. The V gene's germline CDR1 is SGHRS and CDR2 YFSETQ. This CDR3 is built from 15 residues. Written as DNA, the CDR3 is TGCGCCAGCAGCTTGGGTACAGGGAAAAACACTGAAGCTTTCTTT. It translates to CASSLGTGKNTEAFF.

This sequence joins TRBV10-3 and TRBJ1-1, with D unclear. V lost 3 bases, J lost 11 bases, and 10 bases lay in between. The germline gives CDR1 ENHRY, CDR2 SYGVKD. CDR3 length: 11 residues. For the CDR3, the DNA is TGTGCCATCAGTGATAGTTGGGAGGCTTTCTTT. Encoded protein: CAISDSWEAFF.

The chain is built from TRBV5-1 and TRBJ1-1; D remains unclear. This CDR3 is built from 15 residues. V gave up 1 base and J gave up 1 base, with 11 bases separating them. CDR1 SGHRS and CDR2 YFSETQ come from the germline V gene. In DNA, the CDR3 is TGCGCCAGCAGCTTGACCTCCGGTAGGAACACTGAAGCTTTCTTT. Its protein is CASSLTSGRNTEAFF. The variable domain in full, completed from reference TRBV5-1 and TRBJ1-1, reads KAGVTQTPRYLIKTRGQQVTLSCSPISGHRSVSWYQQTPGQGLQFLFEYFSETQRNKGNFPGRFSGRQFSNSRSEMNVSTLELGDSALYLCASSLTSGRNTEAFFGQGTRLTVV.

V and J are TRBV5-5 and TRBJ1-1; 9 nucleotides agree with TRBD1. This CDR3 region has 16 residues. Germline V gene data show CDR1 as SGHKS and CDR2 as YYEKEE (reference sequence). The V gene end was trimmed by 0 bases and the J gene end by 3 bases; junction bases not matched to a gene: 6. Here the CDR3 DNA reads TGTGCCAGCAGCTTGGAAACAGGGGGCGTGGACACTGAAGCTTTCTTT. It codes for CASSLETGGVDTEAFF.